A single sample gave rise to the 15 T cell receptor beta chains below, sequenced in a study of T-cell memory formation after mild COVID-19. One entry per CDR3 protein, called by TCRdb with MiXCR from the 5' RACE reads. Among about 360,000 distinct CDR3 sequences, 10% to 15% were seen once, and the ten largest hold 20% to 25%. What was sequenced was PBMCs or a T cell subset sorted from them (not recorded which). Receptor source: a man between 18 and 35 years old who had mild COVID-19 (a few samples of this study predate the infection). Cell type and time point are not known.

This clonotype occurred many times. This chain uses TRBV6-2 or TRBV6-3 with TRBJ2-7; possibly TRBD2 for D (6 bases). Germline CDR1 MNHEY, CDR2 SVGEGT. This CDR3 is 16 amino acids long. Trimming stripped 0 bases from V and 5 bases from J, with 17 bases between. CDR3 in DNA: TGTGCCAGCAGTTACTCGCCGGGACGGGGGACCCACGAGCAGTACTTC. It codes for CASSYSPGRGTHEQYF.

The V gene is TRBV2, the J gene TRBJ1-2; 8 nucleotides agree with TRBD1. The CDR3 covers 13 residues. The V segment lost 8 bases and the J segment 6 bases; nucleotides outside the gene matches: 8. Germline V gene lookup returns CDR1 SNHLY and CDR2 FYNNEI. The DNA of the CDR3 is TGTGCCAGCGTATGGCAGGGGGCTAATGGCTACACCTTC. Translated: CASVWQGANGYTF.

The CDR3 loop is CASSPGLLNTGELFF. For the CDR3, the DNA is TGTGCCAGCAGCCCGGGACTTCTTAACACCGGGGAGCTGTTTTTT. The genes are TRBV3-1 and TRBJ2-2; TRBD2 might be the D (6 bases). The germline V gene encodes CDR1 LGHDT and CDR2 YNNKEL (reference sequence). V lost 4 bases and J lost 2, with 11 bases in between. The CDR3 runs to 15 residues.

This clonotype was detected only a few times. CDR3 in amino acids: CASSQDLQGRDGYTF. The DNA of the CDR3 is TGCGCCAGCAGCCAAGATCTACAGGGGCGGGATGGCTACACCTTC. The V and J genes are TRBV4-3 and TRBJ1-2; 7 nucleotides agree with TRBD1. Germline V lookup: CDR1 LGHNA, CDR2 YSLEER. This CDR3 comprises 15 residues. Losses at the gene ends were 0 bases for V and 6 bases for J; bases not matched to a gene: 7.

This clonotype was detected ten times or more. The chain uses TRBV6-5 and TRBJ1-5, with TRBD1 matching 7 bases. Germline V gene sequence: CDR1 MNHEY, CDR2 SVGAGI. V shed 6 bases, J shed 7 bases, and the junction held 12 bases outside the gene matches. The CDR3 covers 15 residues. As DNA, the CDR3 is TGTGCCAGCAGGACATTACAGGGGCTATACCAGCCCCAGCATTTT. Its protein product is CASRTLQGLYQPQHF.

The table lists this clonotype with a few counts. The chain combines TRBV7-6 with TRBJ2-5, with 8 bases fitting TRBD1. Trimming removed 2 bases from V and 6 bases from J; junction bases left unmatched: 8. Looked up from germline, CDR1 is SGHVS and CDR2 is FNYEAQ. There are 15 residues in the CDR3. This CDR3 is CASSLRQGPVKTQYF. The CDR3 coding sequence is TGTGCCAGCAGCTTAAGACAGGGGCCTGTGAAGACCCAGTACTTC.

The V gene is TRBV20-1, the J gene TRBJ2-1; 7 bases fit TRBD1. Germline V CDR1 and CDR2: DFQATT, SNEGSKA (reference sequence). V dropped 0 bases and J dropped 15; count of bases not matched to a gene: 11. There are 13 residues in the CDR3. DNA for the CDR3: TGCAGTGCTAGAGACGTCCCGACAGGGCGTCCGTTCTTC. This codes for CSARDVPTGRPFF.

The table lists this clonotype with a few counts. This sequence joins TRBV5-1 and TRBJ1-1; TRBD1 might be the D (5 bases). The CDR3 consists of 17 residues. The ends were cut back, 3 bases at V and 2 bases at J, with 20 bases in the middle. CDR1 and CDR2 (germline): SGHRS, YFSETQ. The CDR3 protein is CASSYNPRGVANTEAFF. The CDR3 DNA follows: TGCGCCAGCAGCTACAACCCGCGGGGGGTGGCAAACACTGAAGCTTTCTTT.

This rearrangement joins TRBV10-3 to TRBJ2-7, with 8 bases matching TRBD1. V shed 6 bases, J shed 2 bases, and the junction held 6 bases outside the gene matches. This CDR3 comprises 14 residues. The V gene's germline CDR1 is ENHRY and CDR2 SYGVKD. CDR3: CAIRRGQGAYEQYF. The CDR3 DNA reads TGTGCCATCAGACGAGGACAGGGAGCCTACGAGCAGTACTTC.

This clonotype was detected ten times or more. The V gene is TRBV7-6, the J gene TRBJ2-5, with TRBD2 as a possible D gene (5 bases). There are 13 residues in the CDR3. CDR1 is SGHVS, CDR2 FNYEAQ, per germline. V was clipped by 5 bases and J by 5 bases, with 12 bases between them. CDR3 in amino acids: CASSPGSGETQYF. The DNA of the CDR3 is TGTGCCAGCAGCCCGGGGTCTGGGGAGACCCAGTACTTC.

This chain uses TRBV7-2 with TRBJ1-2, with unresolved D. The germline gives CDR1 SGHTA, CDR2 FQGNSA. V dropped 1 base and J dropped 6 bases, with 15 bases sitting between them. The CDR3 extends over 15 amino acids. In DNA form, the CDR3 reads TGTGCCAGCAGCTTAGGGAAAGGCACGTCGGATGGCTACACCTTC. This gives the protein CASSLGKGTSDGYTF.

This rearrangement joins TRBV5-1 to TRBJ1-6; TRBD1 matches at 9 bases. V dropped 3 bases and J dropped 5; count of bases not matched to a gene: 3. This CDR3 has 15 residues. The germline V gene encodes CDR1 SGHRS and CDR2 YFSETQ. CDR3 loop: CASSYRQGDNSPLHF. The CDR3 DNA reads as TGCGCCAGCAGCTACCGACAGGGGGATAATTCACCCCTCCACTTT.

CDR3 amino acids: CASSQDYEKLFF. In nucleotides, the CDR3 is TGTGCCAGCAGCCAGGACTATGAAAAACTGTTTTTT. V is TRBV6-6 and J is TRBJ1-4, with D unclear. Germline CDR1 and CDR2: MNHNY and SVGAGI (reference sequence). The CDR3 is made up of 12 amino acids. The V end lost 6 bases, the J end lost 6 bases, and 8 bases lay between the germline ends.

The DNA for the CDR3 is TGTGCCAGCAGTTACGGACAGTTCATGAACACTGAAGCTTTCTTT. The encoded protein is CASSYGQFMNTEAFF. This chain joins TRBV6-5 and TRBJ1-1, with D possibly matching TRBD1 (6 bases). This CDR3 is 15 amino acids long. From germline, CDR1 is MNHEY and CDR2 SVGAGI. Deletions cut 2 bases from V and 0 bases from J, with 10 bases between.

The chain carries TRBV18 and TRBJ2-7, with TRBD1 matching over 7 bases. Losses at the gene ends were 3 bases for V and 0 bases for J; bases not matched to a gene: 5. In germline, CDR1 is KGHSH, CDR2 LQKENI. CDR3 length equals 15 residues. The CDR3 region is CASSPATGPSYEQYF. For the CDR3, the DNA is TGTGCCAGCTCACCGGCGACAGGGCCCTCCTACGAGCAGTACTTC.